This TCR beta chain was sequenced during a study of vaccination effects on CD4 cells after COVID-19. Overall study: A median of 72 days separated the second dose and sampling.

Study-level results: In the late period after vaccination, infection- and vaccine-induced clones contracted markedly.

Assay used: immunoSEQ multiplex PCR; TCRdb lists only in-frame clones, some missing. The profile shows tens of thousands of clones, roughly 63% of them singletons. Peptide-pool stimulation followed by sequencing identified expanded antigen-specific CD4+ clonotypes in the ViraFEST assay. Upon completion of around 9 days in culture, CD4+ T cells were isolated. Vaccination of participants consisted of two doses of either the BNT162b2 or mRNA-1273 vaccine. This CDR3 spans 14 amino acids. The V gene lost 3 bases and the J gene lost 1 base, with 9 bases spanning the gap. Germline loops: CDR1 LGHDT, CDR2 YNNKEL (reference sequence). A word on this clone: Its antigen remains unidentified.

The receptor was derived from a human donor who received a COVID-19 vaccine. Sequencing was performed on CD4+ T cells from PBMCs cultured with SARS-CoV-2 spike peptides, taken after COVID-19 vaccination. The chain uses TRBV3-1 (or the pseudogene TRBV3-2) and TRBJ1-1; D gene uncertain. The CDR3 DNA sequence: TGTGCCAGCAGCCAGCAAATAAGGAACACTGAAGCTTTCTTT. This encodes CASSQQIRNTEAFF.